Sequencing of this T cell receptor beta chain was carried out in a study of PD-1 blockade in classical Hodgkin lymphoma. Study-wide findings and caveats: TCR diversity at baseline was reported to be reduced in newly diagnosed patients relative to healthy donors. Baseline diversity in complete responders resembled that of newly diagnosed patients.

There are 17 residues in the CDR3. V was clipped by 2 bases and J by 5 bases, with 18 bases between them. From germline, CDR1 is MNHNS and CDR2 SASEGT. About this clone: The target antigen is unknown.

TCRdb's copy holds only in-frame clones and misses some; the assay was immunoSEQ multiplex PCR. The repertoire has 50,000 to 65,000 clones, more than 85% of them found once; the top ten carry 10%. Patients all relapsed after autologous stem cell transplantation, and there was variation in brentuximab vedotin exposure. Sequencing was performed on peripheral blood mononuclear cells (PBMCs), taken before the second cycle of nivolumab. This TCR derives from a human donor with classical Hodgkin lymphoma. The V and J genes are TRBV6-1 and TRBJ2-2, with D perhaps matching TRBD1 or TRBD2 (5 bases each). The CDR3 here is CASSELTGLAWTGELFF. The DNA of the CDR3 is TGTGCCAGCAGTGAACTGACGGGGCTGGCCTGGACCGGGGAGCTGTTTTTT.